This T cell receptor beta chain was sequenced for a study of long-term antiretroviral therapy in people with HIV. The germline CDR1 and CDR2 sequences are LGHNA and YNFKEQ. The CDR3 runs 15 residues. V gave up 1 base and J gave up 4 bases, with 12 bases separating them. Researchers ran immunoSEQ v3.0 at survey level. The data were produced by immunoSEQ multiplex PCR, yet TCRdb's version contains in-frame clones alone and is incomplete. The profile shows 9,000 to 15,000 clones, roughly three quarters of them singletons. The sequencing used unsorted PBMCs, collected 0.8 years before starting antiretroviral therapy. V and J are TRBV4-2 and TRBJ2-3; D might be TRBD2 (5 bases). This clonotype originated in a woman aged 40 to 50 with HIV. The CDR3, as DNA: TGTGCCAGCAGCCAAGTAATCGGGATTTCAGATACGCAGTATTTT. Its translation is CASSQVIGISDTQYF.